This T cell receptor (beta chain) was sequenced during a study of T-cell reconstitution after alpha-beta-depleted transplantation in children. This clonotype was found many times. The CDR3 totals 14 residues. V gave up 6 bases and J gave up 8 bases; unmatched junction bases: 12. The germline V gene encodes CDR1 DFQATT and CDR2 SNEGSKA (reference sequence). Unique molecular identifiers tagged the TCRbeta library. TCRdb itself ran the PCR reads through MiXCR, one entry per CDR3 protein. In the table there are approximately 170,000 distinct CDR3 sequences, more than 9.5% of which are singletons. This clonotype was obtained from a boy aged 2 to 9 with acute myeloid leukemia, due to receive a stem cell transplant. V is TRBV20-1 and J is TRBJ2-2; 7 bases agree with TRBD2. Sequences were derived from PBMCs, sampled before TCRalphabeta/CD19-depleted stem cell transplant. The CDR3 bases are TGCAGTGCCGCTTGGGGCGGGGGAGGTGGGGAGCTGTTTTTT. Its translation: CSAAWGGGGGELFF.